The next 10 T cell receptor beta chains were all read from a single sample in a study of blood T cell repertoires in COVID-19. Assay: immunoSEQ multiplex PCR; the TCRdb copy retains only in-frame clones and omits some. Here the sample spans some 50,000 clones, 85% to 90% being singletons. Sequenced material: PBMCs or T cells enriched from blood (not recorded which). The receptor source for this set is a woman between 50 and 59 years old who had recovered from COVID-19.

This clone has only a few counts. The sample has other DNA sequences that encode this CDR3 too. This chain connects TRBV11-3 to TRBJ2-1, with 10 bases aligning to TRBD2. Germline assignment: CDR1 SGHNT and CDR2 YENEEA. This CDR3 comprises 14 residues. After removal of 4 bases from V and 4 bases from J, the junction contained 1 base not matched to a gene. In DNA, the CDR3 is TGTGCCAGCAGCTCGGGACTAGCGTACAATGAGCAGTTCTTC. Protein product: CASSSGLAYNEQFF.

This clone was seen a handful of times. This chain joins TRBV19 and TRBJ1-1, with 8 positions matching TRBD1. CDR3 size: 14 residues. Losses at the gene ends were 5 bases for V and 1 base for J; bases not matched to a gene: 3. CDR1 and CDR2 from the germline V gene are LNHDA and SQIVND (reference sequence). CDR3 coding DNA: TGTGCCAGTAGTGACAGGGGAGGGAACACTGAAGCTTTCTTT. Its protein product is CASSDRGGNTEAFF.

The V call is TRBV5-1, the J call TRBJ2-3; TRBD2 matches 11 bases. The CDR3 contains 16 residues. The germline V gene has CDR1 SGHRS and CDR2 YFSETQ. With V trimmed by 3 bases and J by 3 bases, 6 bases remained unmatched. In DNA form, the CDR3 reads TGCGCCAGCAGCTCCTCGACTAGCGGGATTACAGATACGCAGTATTTT. Encoded protein: CASSSSTSGITDTQYF.

The V gene is TRBV2, the J gene TRBJ2-1; 8 bases map to TRBD2. Germline loops: CDR1 SNHLY, CDR2 FYNNEI. The junction had 10 bases not matched to a gene; V was cut back by 3 bases and J by 3 bases. The CDR3 sequence is 17 residues long. The CDR3 protein is CASSERLLAELYNEQFF. Written as DNA, the CDR3 is TGTGCCAGCAGTGAGCGGTTACTAGCGGAGCTCTACAATGAGCAGTTCTTC. Full variable domain (outside the CDR3, taken from reference TRBV2 and TRBJ2-1): EPEVTQTPSHQVTQMGQEVILRCVPISNHLYFYWYRQILGQKVEFLVSFYNNEISEKSEIFDDQFSVERPDGSNFTLKIRSTKLEDSAMYFCASSERLLAELYNEQFFGPGTRLTVL.

The chain uses TRBV11-2 and TRBJ2-7; D is perhaps TRBD2 (6 bases). V was cut by 1 base and J by 6 bases, with 10 bases left in between. The CDR3 consists of 13 residues. Germline loops: CDR1 SGHAT, CDR2 FQNNGV. The CDR3 loop is CASSLVVGGEQYF. The DNA for the CDR3 is TGTGCCAGCAGCTTAGTTGTGGGAGGCGAGCAGTACTTC.

The chain recombines TRBV30 with TRBJ2-5, with a possible D match to TRBD1 (6 bases). Germline V CDR1 and CDR2: GTSNPN, SVGIG (reference sequence). Between the trimmed V and J ends, which lost 0 bases and 1 base, there was a span of 9 bases. This CDR3 spans 14 amino acids. In DNA form, the CDR3 reads TGTGCCTGGAGTGTAGGGGGAACCCAAGAGACCCAGTACTTC. This codes for CAWSVGGTQETQYF. Based on the CDR3 plus reference TRBV30 and TRBJ2-5, the full variable domain is SQTIHQWPATLVQPVGSPLSLECTVEGTSNPNLYWYRQAAGRGLQLLFYSVGIGQISSEVPQNLSASRPQDRQFILSSKKLLLSDSGFYLCAWSVGGTQETQYFGPGTRLLVL.

The V and J genes are TRBV3-1 (or the pseudogene TRBV3-2) and TRBJ1-4; D is uncertain. CDR1 and CDR2 from the germline V gene are LGHDT and YNNKEL (reference sequence). V lost 1 base to trimming and J lost 3 bases, with 9 bases between them. The CDR3 contains 15 residues. DNA of the CDR3: TGTGCCAGCAGCCAAGCTACGAGCCCTAATGAAAAACTGTTTTTT. Its protein product is CASSQATSPNEKLFF.

This chain uses TRBV5-5 with TRBJ1-1, with 11 bases identical to TRBD1. There are 16 residues in the CDR3. The J segment lost 4 bases and the V segment lost 0 bases, leaving 5 bases of the junction unmatched. Germline-derived CDR1 and CDR2 are SGHKS and YYEKEE (reference sequence). CDR3 amino acids: CASSLGPGTGGTEAFF. CDR3 bases: TGTGCCAGCAGCTTGGGGCCCGGGACAGGGGGCACTGAAGCTTTCTTT.

This sequence joins TRBV6-2 or TRBV6-3 and TRBJ1-2; 7 bases are shared with TRBD1. This CDR3 has 11 amino acids. CDR1 is MNHEY, CDR2 SVGEGT, per germline. The V segment lost 5 bases and the J segment 8 bases; nucleotides outside the gene matches: 2. CDR3 sequence: CASSQGQGYTF. The CDR3 nucleotides are TGTGCCAGCAGTCAGGGACAGGGCTACACCTTC.

This chain links TRBV5-3 with TRBJ2-7; 8 bases agree with TRBD2. TRBV5-3 is an open reading frame, and its role is uncertain. The CDR3 consists of 16 residues. V was clipped by 0 bases and J by 2 bases; unmatched bases: 7. The chain's CDR3 is CARSLDSGGPPYEQYF. DNA for the CDR3: TGTGCCAGAAGCTTGGACAGCGGGGGACCTCCCTACGAGCAGTACTTC.